Here is one T cell receptor (beta chain) with its context. Its antigen is currently unknown. These data come from a study of T-cell memory formation after mild COVID-19. MiXCR was run by TCRdb on the 5' RACE reads, yielding one entry per CDR3 protein. The sample records some 69,000 distinct CDR3 sequences, over 15% being singletons. Findings of the study overall: Later expanders leaned toward CD4+, whereas clones contracting from day 15 to 85 were balanced CD4/CD8. Day 37-peaking second-wave clones had unconfirmed SARS-CoV-2 specificity.

V gave up 9 bases and J gave up 1 base, with 16 bases separating them. This CDR3 is built from 14 residues. Germline V lookup: CDR1 LNHDA, CDR2 SQIVND (reference sequence). This chain links TRBV19 with TRBJ2-7, with a tentative D call TRBD2 (7 bases). The source material was PBMCs or a T cell subset sorted from them (not recorded which). The receptor was isolated from an adult woman who had mild COVID-19 (a few samples of this study predate the infection). Cell type and time point are not known. The CDR3, as DNA: TGTGCCAGCTCTAGCGGAGGGGGTTCCTACGAGCAGTACTTC. This codes for CASSSGGGSYEQYF.